This TCR beta chain was profiled in a study of regulatory T cells in long-lasting Graves disease (dated by TCRdb to the early 2020s). Regarding the complete study: Persistent Graves' disease meant more than 5 years of antithyroid drug treatment with TSH receptor autoantibodies that stayed positive. Antithyroid drugs had been taken for around 9.8 years on average by persistent Graves' disease patients in the clinical cohort. A total of around 35 samples underwent TCR sequencing: about 13 from persistent and around 20 from newly diagnosed Graves' disease patients. Patients with persistent Graves' disease were compared with patients with newly diagnosed Graves' disease using TCR sequencing and RNA sequencing of peripheral blood. The study was registered as a clinical trial and conducted in China.

Receptor amplification or capture employed multiplex PCR. This sample was sequenced with an Illumina HiSeq 4000. CDR3 regions were amplified by Arm-PCR with iRepertoire HTBI primers to construct TCR beta libraries. PCR products were gel purified before sequencing. Regarding the original processing steps: Gene usage analysis of CDR3 amino acid clonotypes used the approximately 62 TRBV and about 15 TRBJ segments found across samples. Filtered high-quality paired reads were merged into contigs using COPE and FqMerger. Contigs were aligned with BLAST to IMGT TRBV, TRBD and TRBJ reference genes, and CDR3 was defined per IMGT. Clonotypes above 0.1% frequency were classified as highly expanded clones. Repertoire diversity was measured by Shannon entropy, and V-J evenness by the Gini coefficient. A clonotype was considered public if more than one individual shared it. TCRdb reprocessed the public reads (quality trimming at Q25 with fastp, clone calling with MiXCR) and kept in-frame beta chains. Rows with one shared CDR3 protein collapse into an entry with the most common genes and DNA. These V and J calls rely on TCRdb rather than the paper's analysis. A total of 400,000 or so distinct CDR3 sequences appear in this sample, less than 25% of them only once. Of the sample, roughly 20% falls within the top ten clones.

Trimming at the junction amounts to 0 bases on V and 4 bases on J, and the germline ends lie 7 bases apart. The CDR3, cysteine through phenylalanine, is 13 amino acids long. Only the CDR3 portion is preserved as DNA: 39 bases, with reading frame beginning at the first base. The germline V gene encodes CDR1 LNHNV and CDR2 YYDKDF (reference sequence). Here is what the overall study found, with its caveats: Persistent Graves' disease patients showed lower TCR Shannon entropy and fewer highly expanded clones than newly diagnosed patients, suggesting clonal expansion. Because the primary lesion, thyroid tissue, could not be accessed, the study looked at peripheral blood alone. TRBV28, TRBJ1-2 and TRBJ2-5 were preferentially used in persistent disease, while TRBV20-1 and TRBJ2-1 were favored in newly diagnosed disease. Only the TCR beta chain was sequenced and analyzed. Patients with persistent disease shared more public clonotypes (around 2,700) than newly diagnosed patients did (966). As a limitation, the authors acknowledged that the small sample size may reduce accuracy.

Per the publication, the time point label means: persistent/refractory GD, antithyroid drugs over 5 years with positive TRAb. RNA was extracted from PBMCs in TRIzol for both TCR sequencing and RNA sequencing. The diagnosis of Graves' disease was made according to American Thyroid Association guidelines. Recruitment of patients was carried out at an endocrinology department in Xi'an, China. Each patient gave 8.5 to 9.5 milliliters of peripheral blood, collected in an EDTA anticoagulant tube. Ficoll Paque Plus density gradient separation was used to isolate PBMCs, and no further T cell sorting was done. RNA quality was checked with an Agilent 2100 Bioanalyzer and agarose gel, and concentration with a NanoDrop 2000. As to this clonotype: Its antigen is still unknown. Nothing much larger sits one base from this clone, and base qualities are not available.

Sequenced here: peripheral blood mononuclear cells (PBMCs), sampled when the disease was refractory, from a patient treated with antithyroid drugs. This sequence uses TRBV15 and TRBJ2-7; D gene: possibly TRBD2, on 5 matching bases. This clonotype originated in a female donor with Graves disease. The nucleotide sequence reads as follows: TGTGCCACCAGCAGAGATGAGGGTTACGAGCAGTACTTC. Its translation is CATSRDEGYEQYF.